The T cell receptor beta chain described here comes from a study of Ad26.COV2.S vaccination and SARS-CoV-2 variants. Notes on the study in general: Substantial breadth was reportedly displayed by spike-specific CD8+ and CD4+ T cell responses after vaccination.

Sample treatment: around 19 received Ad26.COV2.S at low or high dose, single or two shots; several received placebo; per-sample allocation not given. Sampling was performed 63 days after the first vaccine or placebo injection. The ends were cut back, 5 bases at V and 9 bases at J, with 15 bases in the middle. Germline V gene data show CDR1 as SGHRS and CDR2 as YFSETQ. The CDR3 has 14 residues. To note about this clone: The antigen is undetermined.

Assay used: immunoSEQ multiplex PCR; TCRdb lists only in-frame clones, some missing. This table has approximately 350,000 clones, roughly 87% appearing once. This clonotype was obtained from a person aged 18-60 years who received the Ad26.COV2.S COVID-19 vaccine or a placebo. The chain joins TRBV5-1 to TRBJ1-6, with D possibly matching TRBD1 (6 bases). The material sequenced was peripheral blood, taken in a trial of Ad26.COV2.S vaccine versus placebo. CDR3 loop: CASRRAGVSSPLHF. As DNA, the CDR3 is TGCGCCAGCAGAAGGGCAGGGGTCAGTTCACCCCTCCACTTT.